The 28 T cell receptor beta chains in this list originate from one sample, sequenced in a study of human T cells and chemical hapten exposure. Each CDR3 protein is one row after TCRdb ran MiXCR on the RACE reads. The sample holds more than 75,000 distinct CDR3 sequences, around 9.6% seen once. The time point: patch test 2, 6 weeks after DPC sensitization. Specified treatment: therapeutic diphenylcyclopropenone sensitization with weekly scalp DPC. The input for sequencing was whole blood, taken in connection with sensitization to the hapten diphenylcyclopropenone (DPC). These receptors came from a woman in her 30s with alopecia areata. Some clones in this sample may be carry-over from other donors' samples.

This clonotype appeared many times. This rearrangement joins TRBV11-2 to TRBJ2-5; D unclear. V lost 4 bases, J lost 5 bases, and 20 bases lay in between. CDR1 and CDR2 (germline): SGHAT, FQNNGV. CDR3 length: 16 residues. CDR3: CASSSQPRPSTETQYF. CDR3 coding DNA: TGTGCCAGCAGCTCCCAACCTAGGCCCTCAACGGAGACCCAGTACTTC.

Ten or more counts support this clonotype. The chain links TRBV11-3 to TRBJ2-1; D is possibly TRBD1 or TRBD2 (7 bases each). The germline V and J ends were trimmed by 0 bases and 1 base, with 16 bases remaining between them. Germline assignment: CDR1 SGHNT and CDR2 YENEEA. CDR3 length equals 18 residues. Here the CDR3 reads CASSLDQGGSGSYNEQFF. The CDR3 DNA reads TGTGCCAGCAGCTTAGATCAGGGGGGGAGCGGGTCCTACAATGAGCAGTTCTTC.

In its sample, this clonotype was seen many times. The chain has TRBV18 and TRBJ1-2; D may be TRBD1 (5 bases). The ends were cut back, 3 bases at V and 4 bases at J, with 12 bases in the middle. CDR1 is KGHSH, CDR2 LQKENI, per germline. The CDR3 length is 14 residues. The DNA for the CDR3 is TGTGCCAGCTCACCGTCGGGCGGGACCTATGGCTACACCTTC. Its protein is CASSPSGGTYGYTF.

The chain combines TRBV12-3 or TRBV12-4 with TRBJ1-5; D is uncertain. The CDR3 consists of 15 residues. The germline V and J ends were trimmed by 2 bases and 0 bases, with 8 bases remaining between them. The CDR3 bases are TGTGCCAGCAGTTTATGGTCAACTAGCAATCAGCCCCAGCATTTT. It is translated as CASSLWSTSNQPQHF.

This chain links TRBV12-3 or TRBV12-4 with TRBJ1-1, with TRBD1 identical over 9 bases. The CDR3 runs 21 residues. The ends lost 5 bases at V and 0 bases at J; junction bases unmatched: 22. The CDR3 nucleotides are TGTGCCAGCAGTCAAGACCTAGACCCGACAGGGGGGTGGGTTTTGAACACTGAAGCTTTCTTT. It yields the protein CASSQDLDPTGGWVLNTEAFF.

In its sample, this clonotype was seen many times. The chain carries TRBV12-3 or TRBV12-4 and TRBJ2-5; no clear D. This CDR3 has 14 residues. Trimming pared 8 bases from V and 5 bases from J, leaving 18 bases between. CDR3 bases: TGTGCCAGCGCCCCGTCGTGGGTGGGCGAGACCCAGTACTTC. Translating it yields CASAPSWVGETQYF.

This clonotype appeared a few times. The chain employs TRBV5-1 and TRBJ1-1, with 9 bases fitting TRBD1. The CDR3 has 15 residues. With V trimmed by 5 bases and J by 4 bases, 9 bases remained unmatched. In germline, CDR1 is SGHRS, CDR2 YFSETQ. CDR3 sequence reads: CASSLSGTGSTEAFF. The CDR3 DNA reads as TGCGCCAGCAGTCTCTCCGGGACAGGGAGCACTGAAGCTTTCTTT.

This clonotype was detected many times. J is TRBJ1-3 and V is TRBV9, with D possibly matching TRBD1 (5 bases). V was trimmed by 5 bases and J by 2 bases, leaving 14 bases between them. CDR1 SGDLS and CDR2 YYNGEE come from the germline V gene. CDR3 length: 15 residues. DNA for the CDR3: TGTGCCAGCAGGCCGGACCCGGGGGCTGGAAACACCATATATTTT. As protein: CASRPDPGAGNTIYF.

This clonotype was found many times. V and J are TRBV20-1 and TRBJ1-5, with D maybe TRBD1 (5 bases). Between the trimmed V and J ends, which lost 5 bases and 3 bases, there was a span of 11 bases. CDR1 is DFQATT and CDR2 is SNEGSKA in the germline V gene (reference sequence). The CDR3 spans 13 residues. The CDR3 coding sequence is TGCAGTGCTGCGGGACGGTACAATCAGCCCCAGCATTTT. This codes for CSAAGRYNQPQHF.

There are many counts of this clonotype. This rearrangement joins TRBV3-1 to TRBJ2-1; TRBD1 might be the D (5 bases). V lost 2 bases and J lost 6, with 5 bases in between. The germline V gene encodes CDR1 LGHDT and CDR2 YNNKEL (reference sequence). The CDR3 is 12 residues long. The CDR3 DNA sequence: TGTGCCAGCAGCCAAAGGGGCAATGAGCAGTTCTTC. Protein product: CASSQRGNEQFF.

This clonotype has at least ten counts. The chain links TRBV9 to TRBJ2-2; 8 nucleotides line up with TRBD2. CDR1 is SGDLS and CDR2 is YYNGEE in the germline V gene. V dropped 4 bases and J dropped 4; count of bases not matched to a gene: 9. The CDR3 has 16 residues. CDR3 coding DNA: TGTGCCAGCAGCCCCCCGGGAGGGCCCGGCACCGGGGAGCTGTTTTTT. As protein: CASSPPGGPGTGELFF.

The V and J genes are TRBV28 and TRBJ1-1; the match to TRBD1 covers 7 bases. CDR3 size: 14 residues. The V gene's germline CDR1 is MDHEN and CDR2 SYDVKM. Unmatched junction bases numbered 8, after V lost 6 bases and J lost 4 bases. The CDR3 DNA reads TGTGCCAGCAGATCAGGGGGTAGGGGCACTGAAGCTTTCTTT. Translated, it gives CASRSGGRGTEAFF.

This clonotype was detected ten times or more. The chain is built from TRBV9 and TRBJ2-7; no firm D call. Germline V CDR1 and CDR2: SGDLS, YYNGEE. Between the trimmed V and J ends, which lost 0 bases and 2 bases, there was a span of 9 bases. The CDR3 loop spans 14 amino acids. The CDR3: CASSVATVPYEQYF. CDR3 in DNA: TGTGCCAGCAGCGTAGCTACTGTCCCCTACGAGCAGTACTTC.

In this sample, this clonotype turned up many times. The V call is TRBV30, the J call TRBJ2-7, with TRBD2 matching 8 bases. The V gene end was trimmed by 2 bases and the J gene end by 0 bases; junction bases not matched to a gene: 3. Looked up from germline, CDR1 is GTSNPN and CDR2 is SVGIG (reference sequence). CDR3 length equals 14 residues. The CDR3 DNA follows: TGTGCCTGGAGTCGGGGGGGGATCTCCTACGAGCAGTACTTC. It translates to CAWSRGGISYEQYF.

Only a few counts were recorded for this clonotype. V and J are TRBV15 and TRBJ2-1; 10 bases are a match to TRBD1. This CDR3 contains 17 residues. J was trimmed by 6 bases and V by 0 bases; bases with no gene match: 8. Per germline, CDR1 LNHNV and CDR2 YYDKDF (reference sequence). CDR3 nucleotide sequence: TGTGCCACCAGCAGAGATTTGGGGACAGGGGAGAGCAATGAGCAGTTCTTC. It codes for CATSRDLGTGESNEQFF. The variable domain in full, completed from reference TRBV15 and TRBJ2-1, reads DAMVIQNPRYQVTQFGKPVTLSCSQTLNHNVMYWYQQKSSQAPKLLFHYYDKDFNNEADTPDNFQSRRPNTSFCFLDIRSPGLGDTAMYLCATSRDLGTGESNEQFFGPGTRLTVL.

In its sample, this clonotype was seen a few times. The gene calls are TRBV5-1 and TRBJ1-6, with D perhaps matching TRBD1 (6 bases). Germline CDR1 reads SGHRS; CDR2 reads YFSETQ. This CDR3 has 14 amino acids. Deletions cut 3 bases from V and 6 bases from J, with 10 bases between. Here the CDR3 reads CASSWQGINSPLHF. The DNA of the CDR3 is TGCGCCAGCAGCTGGCAGGGGATTAATTCACCCCTCCACTTT.

About this clonotype: A much larger clone lies a single base off, so this may be a read error. The gene calls are TRBV5-1 and TRBJ1-2; 9 positions agree with TRBD1. The CDR3 sequence is 14 residues long. V lost 3 bases, J lost 6 bases, and 6 bases stayed unmatched. Germline CDR1 is SGHRS and CDR2 is YFSETQ. CDR3 region: CASSSDRGLNGYTF. The CDR3 region has the DNA TGCGCCAGCAGCTCGGACAGGGGTCTCAATGGCTACACCTTC.

This clonotype was observed a few times. V usage is TRBV28 and J usage is TRBJ1-1; no firm D call. The CDR3 totals 12 residues. Germline V gene lookup returns CDR1 MDHEN and CDR2 SYDVKM. Deletions cut 4 bases from V and 3 bases from J, with 6 bases between. CDR3 DNA: TGTGCCAGCAGTTGGGGTTACACTGAAGCTTTCTTT. This encodes CASSWGYTEAFF.

The V gene is TRBV10-3, the J gene TRBJ2-5, with a tentative D call TRBD1 (6 bases). The CDR3 has 13 residues. CDR1 and CDR2 from the germline V gene are ENHRY and SYGVKD. The ends were cut back, 11 bases at V and 4 bases at J, with 17 bases in the middle. The CDR3: CASRGTEGETQYF. CDR3 in DNA: TGTGCCTCCAGGGGCACCGAGGGAGAGACCCAGTACTTC.

The rearrangement uses TRBV2 and TRBJ2-4; 7 nucleotides match TRBD1. With 6 bases clipped from V and 4 bases from J, the junction kept 9 bases outside the gene matches. Germline CDR1 is SNHLY and CDR2 is FYNNEI. CDR3 length equals 15 residues. The CDR3 DNA reads as TGTGCCAGCAGCCACGACAGGGACCCAAAAAACATTCAGTACTTC. Translated: CASSHDRDPKNIQYF.

This clonotype was counted only a few times. This chain links TRBV28 with TRBJ1-5, with D uncertain. CDR1 and CDR2 (germline): MDHEN, SYDVKM. V lost 6 bases, J lost 0 bases, and 9 bases lay in between. The CDR3 is 14 residues long. The CDR3, as DNA: TGTGCCAGCAGAGGATGGTATAGCAATCAGCCCCAGCATTTT. Translated, it gives CASRGWYSNQPQHF.

This clonotype has ten or more counts. This chain joins TRBV12-3 or TRBV12-4 and TRBJ2-5, with D possibly being TRBD2 (5 bases). The CDR3 sequence is 12 residues long. V dropped 6 bases and J dropped 5 bases, with 10 bases sitting between them. This CDR3 reads CASSPAGETQYF. The CDR3, as DNA: TGTGCCAGCAGCCCTGCGGGCGAGACCCAGTACTTC.

This clonotype occurred a few times. The J gene is TRBJ1-2, the V gene TRBV7-3, with D unresolved. Trimming removed 1 base at V and 6 bases at J, with 9 bases between. CDR1 is SGHTA, CDR2 FQGTGA, per germline. The CDR3 has 13 amino acids. The CDR3 DNA reads TGTGCCAGCAGCTTAAGGGGAGGGAATGGCTACACCTTC. This gives the protein CASSLRGGNGYTF.

This clonotype has ten or more counts. This chain joins TRBV28 and TRBJ1-1; 7 positions match TRBD1. The CDR3 totals 13 residues. Germline V gives CDR1 MDHEN, CDR2 SYDVKM. V shed 3 bases and J 8 bases; nucleotides not matched to a gene: 6. The CDR3: CASSFLGGQEAFF. The CDR3 DNA is TGTGCCAGCAGTTTCTTAGGGGGCCAAGAAGCTTTCTTT.

This clonotype came up a few times. The J gene is TRBJ1-3, the V gene TRBV6-1, with D hard to call. This CDR3 has 14 residues. The V end lost 6 bases, the J end lost 0 bases, and 9 bases lay between the germline ends. Germline V gives CDR1 MNHNS, CDR2 SASEGT. CDR3 loop: CASSRPISGNTIYF. CDR3 DNA sequence: TGTGCCAGCAGCCGACCGATCTCTGGAAACACCATATATTTT.

The sample holds many counts of this clonotype. The chain couples TRBV4-3 to TRBJ1-1; 9 bases map to TRBD1. This CDR3 has 14 residues. Germline CDR1 reads LGHNA; CDR2 reads YSLEER. The junction had 4 bases not matched to a gene; V was cut back by 3 bases and J by 5 bases. The CDR3: CASSHNRGRTEAFF. The CDR3 DNA sequence: TGCGCCAGCAGCCACAACAGGGGGCGGACTGAAGCTTTCTTT.

This clonotype was counted a few times. In DNA form, the CDR3 reads TGTGCCAGCAGTGTTCTTAATCAGCCCCAGCATTTT. Amino acids: CASSVLNQPQHF. The V gene is TRBV28, the J gene TRBJ1-5; no firm D call. Germline assignment: CDR1 MDHEN and CDR2 SYDVKM. CDR3 length: 12 residues. Between the trimmed V and J ends, which lost 5 bases and 4 bases, there was a span of 6 bases. Based on the CDR3 plus reference TRBV28 and TRBJ1-5, the full variable domain is DVKVTQSSRYLVKRTGEKVFLECVQDMDHENMFWYRQDPGLGLRLIYFSYDVKMKEKGDIPEGYSVSREKKERFSLILESASTNQTSMYLCASSVLNQPQHFGDGTRLSIL.

CDR3 in amino acids: CASSFYRNTEAFF. The CDR3 DNA follows: TGTGCCAGCAGTTTTTACAGAAACACTGAAGCTTTCTTT. V and J are TRBV12-3 or TRBV12-4 and TRBJ1-1; D gene uncertain. Deletions cut 3 bases from V and 2 bases from J, with 7 bases between. The length of the CDR3 is 13 residues.